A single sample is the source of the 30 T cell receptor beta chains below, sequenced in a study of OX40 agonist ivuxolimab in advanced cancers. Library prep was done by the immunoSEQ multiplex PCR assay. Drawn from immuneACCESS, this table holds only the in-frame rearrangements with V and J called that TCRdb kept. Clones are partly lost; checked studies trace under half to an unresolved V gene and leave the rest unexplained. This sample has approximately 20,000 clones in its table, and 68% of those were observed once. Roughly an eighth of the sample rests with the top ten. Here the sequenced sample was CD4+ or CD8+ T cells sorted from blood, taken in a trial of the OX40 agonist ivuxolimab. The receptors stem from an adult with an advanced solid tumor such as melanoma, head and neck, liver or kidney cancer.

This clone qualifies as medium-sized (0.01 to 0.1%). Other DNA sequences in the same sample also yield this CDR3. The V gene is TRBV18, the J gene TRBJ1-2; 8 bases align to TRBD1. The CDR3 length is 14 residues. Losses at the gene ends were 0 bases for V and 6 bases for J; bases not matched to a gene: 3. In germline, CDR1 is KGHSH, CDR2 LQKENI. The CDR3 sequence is CASSPPWTGNGYTF. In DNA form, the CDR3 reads TGTGCCAGCTCACCACCTTGGACAGGGAATGGCTACACCTTC. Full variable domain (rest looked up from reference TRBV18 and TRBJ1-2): NAGVMQNPRHLVRRRGQEARLRCSPMKGHSHVYWYRQLPEEGLKFMVYLQKENIIDESGMPKERFSAEFPKEGPSILRIQQVVRGDSAAYFCASSPPWTGNGYTFGSGTRLTVV.

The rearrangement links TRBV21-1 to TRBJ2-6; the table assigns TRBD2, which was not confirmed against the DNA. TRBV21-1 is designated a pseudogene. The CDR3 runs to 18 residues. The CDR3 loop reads CASSKGSTVPARANVLTF. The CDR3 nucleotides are TGTGCCAGCAGCAAAGGCTCTACCGTTCCCGCTCGGGCCAACGTCCTGACTTTC.

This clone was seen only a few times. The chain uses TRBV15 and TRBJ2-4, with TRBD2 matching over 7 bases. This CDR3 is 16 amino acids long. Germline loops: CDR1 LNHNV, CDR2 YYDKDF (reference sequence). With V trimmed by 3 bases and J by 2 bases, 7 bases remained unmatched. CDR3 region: CATSRDRGGTKNIQYF. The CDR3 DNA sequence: TGTGCCACCAGCAGGGATCGCGGGGGAACCAAAAACATTCAGTACTTC.

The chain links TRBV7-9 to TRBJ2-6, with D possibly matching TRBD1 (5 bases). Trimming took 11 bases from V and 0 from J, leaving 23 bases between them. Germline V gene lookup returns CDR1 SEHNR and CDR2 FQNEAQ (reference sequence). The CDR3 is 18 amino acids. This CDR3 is CAGQRLNLPTSGANVLTF. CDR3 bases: TGTGCCGGACAAAGACTCAATCTACCCACCTCTGGGGCCAACGTCCTGACTTTC.

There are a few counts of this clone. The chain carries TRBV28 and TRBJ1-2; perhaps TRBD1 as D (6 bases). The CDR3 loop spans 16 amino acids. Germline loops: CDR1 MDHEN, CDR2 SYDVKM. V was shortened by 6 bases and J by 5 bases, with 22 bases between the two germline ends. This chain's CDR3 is CASSLHPTGGDYGYTF. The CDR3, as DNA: TGTGCCAGCAGCCTTCATCCGACAGGTGGAGATTATGGCTACACCTTC.

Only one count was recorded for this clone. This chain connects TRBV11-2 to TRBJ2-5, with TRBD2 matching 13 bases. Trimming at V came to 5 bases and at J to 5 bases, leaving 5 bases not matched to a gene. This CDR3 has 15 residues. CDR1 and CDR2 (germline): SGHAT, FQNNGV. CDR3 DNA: TGTGCCAGCAGCGCACTAGCGGGGGGGTGGGAGACCCAGTACTTC. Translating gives CASSALAGGWETQYF.

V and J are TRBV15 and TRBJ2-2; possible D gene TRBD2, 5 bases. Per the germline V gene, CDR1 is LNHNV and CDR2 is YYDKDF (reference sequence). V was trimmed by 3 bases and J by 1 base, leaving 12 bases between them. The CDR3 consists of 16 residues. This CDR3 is CATSSGRLRNTGELFF. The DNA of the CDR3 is TGTGCCACCAGCAGTGGGAGACTCCGGAACACCGGGGAGCTGTTTTTT.

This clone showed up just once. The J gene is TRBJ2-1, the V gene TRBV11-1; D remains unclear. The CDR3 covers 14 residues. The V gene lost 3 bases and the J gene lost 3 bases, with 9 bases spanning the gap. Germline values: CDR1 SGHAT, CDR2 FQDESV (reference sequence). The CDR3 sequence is CASSLMTDYNEQFF. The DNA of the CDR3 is TGTGCCAGCAGCTTGATGACCGACTACAATGAGCAGTTCTTC.

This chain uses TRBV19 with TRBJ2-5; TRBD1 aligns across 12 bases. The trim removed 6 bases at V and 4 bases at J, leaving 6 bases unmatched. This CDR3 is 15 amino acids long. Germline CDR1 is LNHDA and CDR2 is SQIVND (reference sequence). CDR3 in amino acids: CASRPGTGGRETQYF. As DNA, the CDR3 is TGTGCCAGTAGACCAGGGACAGGGGGCAGAGAGACCCAGTACTTC.

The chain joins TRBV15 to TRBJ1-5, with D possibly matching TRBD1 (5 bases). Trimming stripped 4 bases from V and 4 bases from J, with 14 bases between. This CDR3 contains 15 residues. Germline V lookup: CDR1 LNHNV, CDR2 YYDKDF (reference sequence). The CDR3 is CATSTRSGGNQPQHF. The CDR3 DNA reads TGTGCCACCAGCACCCGAAGCGGGGGTAATCAGCCCCAGCATTTT.

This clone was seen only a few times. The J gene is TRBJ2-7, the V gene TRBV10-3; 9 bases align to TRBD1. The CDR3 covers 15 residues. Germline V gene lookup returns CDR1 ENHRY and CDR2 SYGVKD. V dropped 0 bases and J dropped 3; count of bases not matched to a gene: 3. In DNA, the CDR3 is TGTGCCATCAGTGAGTCTTTGGACAGGGGCTACGAGCAGTACTTC. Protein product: CAISESLDRGYEQYF.

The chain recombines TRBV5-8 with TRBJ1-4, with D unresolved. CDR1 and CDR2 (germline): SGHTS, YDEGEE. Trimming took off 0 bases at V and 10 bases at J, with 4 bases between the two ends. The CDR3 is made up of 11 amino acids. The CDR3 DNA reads TGTGCCAGCAGCTTGGATGGAAAACTGTTTTTT. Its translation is CASSLDGKLFF.

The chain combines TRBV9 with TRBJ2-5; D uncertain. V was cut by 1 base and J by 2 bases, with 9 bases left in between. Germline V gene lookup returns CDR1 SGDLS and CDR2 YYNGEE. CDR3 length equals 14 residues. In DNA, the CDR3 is TGTGCCAGCAGCGTAAGTGGCAATCAAGAGACCCAGTACTTC. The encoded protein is CASSVSGNQETQYF.

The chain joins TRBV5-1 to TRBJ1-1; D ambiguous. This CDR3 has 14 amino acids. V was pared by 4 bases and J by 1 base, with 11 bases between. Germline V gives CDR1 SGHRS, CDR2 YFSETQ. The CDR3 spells CASSQRKENTEAFF. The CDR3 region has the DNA TGCGCCAGCAGCCAAAGGAAAGAGAACACTGAAGCTTTCTTT.

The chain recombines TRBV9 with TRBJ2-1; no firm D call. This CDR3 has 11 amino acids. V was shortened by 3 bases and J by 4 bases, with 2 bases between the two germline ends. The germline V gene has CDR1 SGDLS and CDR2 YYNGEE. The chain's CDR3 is CASSEYNEQFF. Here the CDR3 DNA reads TGTGCCAGCAGCGAATACAATGAGCAGTTCTTC.

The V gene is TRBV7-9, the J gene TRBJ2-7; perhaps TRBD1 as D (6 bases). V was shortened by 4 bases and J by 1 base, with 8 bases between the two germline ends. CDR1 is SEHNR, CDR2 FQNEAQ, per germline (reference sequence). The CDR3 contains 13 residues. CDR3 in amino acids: CASSSDRSYEQYF. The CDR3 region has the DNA TGTGCCAGCAGCTCCGACAGGTCCTACGAGCAGTACTTC.

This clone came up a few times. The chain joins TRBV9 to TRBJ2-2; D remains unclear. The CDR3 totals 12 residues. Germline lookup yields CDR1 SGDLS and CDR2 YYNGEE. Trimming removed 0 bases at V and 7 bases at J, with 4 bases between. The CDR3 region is CASSVEIGELFF. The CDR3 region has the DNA TGTGCCAGCAGCGTAGAGATCGGGGAGCTGTTTTTT.

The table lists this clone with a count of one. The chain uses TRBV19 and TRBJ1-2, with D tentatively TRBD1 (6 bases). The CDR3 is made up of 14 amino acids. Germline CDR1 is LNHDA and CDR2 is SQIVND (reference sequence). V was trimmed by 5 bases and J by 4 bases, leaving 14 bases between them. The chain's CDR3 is CASSAGQNIYGYTF. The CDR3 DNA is TGTGCCAGTAGTGCTGGACAGAATATCTATGGCTACACCTTC. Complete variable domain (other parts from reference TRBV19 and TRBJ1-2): DGGITQSPKYLFRKEGQNVTLSCEQNLNHDAMYWYRQDPGQGLRLIYYSQIVNDFQKGDIAEGYSVSREKKESFPLTVTSAQKNPTAFYLCASSAGQNIYGYTFGSGTRLTVV.

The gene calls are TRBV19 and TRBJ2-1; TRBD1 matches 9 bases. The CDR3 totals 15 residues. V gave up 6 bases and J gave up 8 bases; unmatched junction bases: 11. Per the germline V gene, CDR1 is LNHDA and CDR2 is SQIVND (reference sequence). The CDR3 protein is CASSEQGAILYEQFF. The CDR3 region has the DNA TGTGCCAGTAGCGAACAGGGGGCTATACTCTATGAGCAGTTCTTC.

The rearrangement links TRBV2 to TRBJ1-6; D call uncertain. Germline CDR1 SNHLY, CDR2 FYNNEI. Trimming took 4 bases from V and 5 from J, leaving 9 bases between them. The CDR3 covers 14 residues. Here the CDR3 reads CASSVDPNNSPLHF. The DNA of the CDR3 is TGTGCCAGCAGTGTAGACCCTAATAATTCACCCCTCCACTTT.

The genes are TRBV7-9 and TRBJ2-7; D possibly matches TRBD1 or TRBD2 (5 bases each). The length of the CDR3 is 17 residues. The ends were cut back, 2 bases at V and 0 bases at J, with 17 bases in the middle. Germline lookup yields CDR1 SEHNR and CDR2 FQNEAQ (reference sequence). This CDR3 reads CASSLKSAGTLSYEQYF. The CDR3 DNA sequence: TGTGCCAGCAGCTTAAAGTCAGCAGGGACCCTCTCCTACGAGCAGTACTTC. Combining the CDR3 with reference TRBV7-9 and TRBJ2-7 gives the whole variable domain DTGVSQNPRHKITKRGQNVTFRCDPISEHNRLYWYRQTLGQGPEFLTYFQNEAQLEKSRLLSDRFSAERPKGSFSTLEIQRTEQGDSAMYLCASSLKSAGTLSYEQYFGPGTRLTVT.

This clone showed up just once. The CDR3 protein is CASSVWAQNEQFF. For the CDR3, the DNA is TGTGCCAGTAGTGTCTGGGCCCAGAATGAGCAGTTCTTC. This chain joins TRBV19 and TRBJ2-1; D remains unclear. CDR3 size: 13 residues. V dropped 5 bases and J dropped 7 bases, with 12 bases sitting between them. From germline, CDR1 is LNHDA and CDR2 SQIVND (reference sequence).

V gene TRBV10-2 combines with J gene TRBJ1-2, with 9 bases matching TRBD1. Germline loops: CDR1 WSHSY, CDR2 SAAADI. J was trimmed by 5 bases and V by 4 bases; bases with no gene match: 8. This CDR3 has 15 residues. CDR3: CASSARDREGYGYTF. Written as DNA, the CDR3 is TGCGCCAGCAGTGCCCGGGACAGGGAAGGATATGGCTACACCTTC.

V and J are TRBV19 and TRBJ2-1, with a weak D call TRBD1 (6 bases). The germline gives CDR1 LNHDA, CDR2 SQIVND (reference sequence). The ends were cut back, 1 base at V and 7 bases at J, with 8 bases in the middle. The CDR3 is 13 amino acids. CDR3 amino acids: CASSIAQGNEQFF. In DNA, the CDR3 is TGTGCCAGTAGTATAGCCCAGGGGAATGAGCAGTTCTTC.

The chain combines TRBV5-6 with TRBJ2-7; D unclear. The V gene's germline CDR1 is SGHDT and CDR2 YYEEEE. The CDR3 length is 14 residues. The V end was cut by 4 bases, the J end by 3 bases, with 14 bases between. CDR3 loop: CASSTEMELYEQYF. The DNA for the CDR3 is TGTGCCAGCAGCACAGAGATGGAGCTCTACGAGCAGTACTTC.

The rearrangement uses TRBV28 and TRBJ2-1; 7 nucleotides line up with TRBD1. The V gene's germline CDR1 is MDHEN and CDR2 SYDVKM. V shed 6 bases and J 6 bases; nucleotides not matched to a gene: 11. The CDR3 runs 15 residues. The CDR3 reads CASRPTGASPNEQFF. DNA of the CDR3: TGTGCCAGCAGGCCCACAGGGGCCAGCCCCAATGAGCAGTTCTTC.

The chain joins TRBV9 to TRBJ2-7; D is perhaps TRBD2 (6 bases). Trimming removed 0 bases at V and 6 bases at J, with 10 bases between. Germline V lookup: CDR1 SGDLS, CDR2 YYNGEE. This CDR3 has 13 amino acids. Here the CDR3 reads CASSVDAGSEQYF. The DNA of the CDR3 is TGTGCCAGCAGCGTAGACGCCGGGAGCGAGCAGTACTTC. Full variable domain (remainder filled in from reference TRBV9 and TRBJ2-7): DSGVTQTPKHLITATGQRVTLRCSPRSGDLSVYWYQQSLDQGLQFLIQYYNGEERAKGNILERFSAQQFPDLHSELNLSSLELGDSALYFCASSVDAGSEQYFGPGTRLTVT.

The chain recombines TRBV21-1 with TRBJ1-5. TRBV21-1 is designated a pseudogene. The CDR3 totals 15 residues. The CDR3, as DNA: TGTGCCAGCAGCAAAGGTCCAGAGTTTGACCAGCCCCAGCATTTT. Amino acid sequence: CASSKGPEFDQPQHF.

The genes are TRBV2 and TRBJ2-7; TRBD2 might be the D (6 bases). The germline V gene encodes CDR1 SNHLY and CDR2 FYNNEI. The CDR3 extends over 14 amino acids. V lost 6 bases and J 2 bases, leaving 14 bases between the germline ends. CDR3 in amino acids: CASREGPDPYEQYF. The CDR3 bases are TGTGCCAGCAGGGAGGGGCCGGACCCCTACGAGCAGTACTTC. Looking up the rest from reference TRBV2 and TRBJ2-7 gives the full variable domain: EPEVTQTPSHQVTQMGQEVILRCVPISNHLYFYWYRQILGQKVEFLVSFYNNEISEKSEIFDDQFSVERPDGSNFTLKIRSTKLEDSAMYFCASREGPDPYEQYFGPGTRLTVT.

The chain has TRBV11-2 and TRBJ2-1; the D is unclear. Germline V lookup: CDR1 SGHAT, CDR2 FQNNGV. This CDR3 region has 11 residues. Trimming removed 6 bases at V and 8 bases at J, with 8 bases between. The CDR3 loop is CASSLTYEQFF. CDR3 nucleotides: TGTGCCAGCAGTCTCACGTATGAGCAGTTCTTC.